This T cell receptor (beta chain) was sequenced in a study of CD8 T cells in ankylosing spondylitis. Study results and caveats: Some motif variants were previously reported in reactive arthritis synovial fluid and blood. Eight or nine highly homologous variants formed a TCR beta motif that appeared characteristic of ankylosing spondylitis blood. Disease-linked clones were found to be CD8+ and relatively rare in peripheral blood. Matched synovial fluid from ankylosing spondylitis patients was reported to be enriched for disease-linked clones.

Trimming removed 3 bases at V and 2 bases at J, with 23 bases between. The CDR3 is 18 residues long. A remark on this clonotype: Its antigen is unknown.

The authors made TCR beta libraries by quantitative 5'-RACE with molecular barcodes. TCRdb passed the 5' RACE reads through MiXCR, listing each CDR3 protein once. The sample yields 470,000 or so distinct CDR3 sequences, roughly 27% seen once. This clonotype was sampled from a male donor with ankylosing spondylitis. This chain connects TRBV12-3 or TRBV12-4 to TRBJ2-7; a possible D gene is TRBD2 (6 bases). The specimen was blood, either unsorted or a sorted T cell fraction (not recorded which). The CDR3 here is CASSFFGGPRSGAYEQYF. DNA for the CDR3: TGTGCCAGCAGTTTTTTCGGGGGTCCTAGGTCGGGGGCCTACGAGCAGTACTTC.